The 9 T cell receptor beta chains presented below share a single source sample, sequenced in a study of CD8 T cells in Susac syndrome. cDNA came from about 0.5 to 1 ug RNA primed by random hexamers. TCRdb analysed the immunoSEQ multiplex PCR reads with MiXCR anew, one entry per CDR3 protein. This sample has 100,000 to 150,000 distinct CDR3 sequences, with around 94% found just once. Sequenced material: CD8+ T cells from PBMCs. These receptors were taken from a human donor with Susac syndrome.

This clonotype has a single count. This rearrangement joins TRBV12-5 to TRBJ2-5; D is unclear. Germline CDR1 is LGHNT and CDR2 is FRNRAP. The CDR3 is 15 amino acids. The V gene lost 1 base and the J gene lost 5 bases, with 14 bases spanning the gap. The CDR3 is CASGLEVEPWETQYF. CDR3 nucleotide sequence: TGTGCTAGTGGTTTGGAGGTCGAACCATGGGAGACCCAGTACTTC.

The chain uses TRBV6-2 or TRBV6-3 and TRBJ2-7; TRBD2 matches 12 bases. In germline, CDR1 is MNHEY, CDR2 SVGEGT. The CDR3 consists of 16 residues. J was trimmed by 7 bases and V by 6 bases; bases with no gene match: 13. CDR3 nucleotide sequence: TGTGCCAGCAGCACACCAAGACTAGCGGGAGAAGGGGAGCAGTACTTC. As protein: CASSTPRLAGEGEQYF.

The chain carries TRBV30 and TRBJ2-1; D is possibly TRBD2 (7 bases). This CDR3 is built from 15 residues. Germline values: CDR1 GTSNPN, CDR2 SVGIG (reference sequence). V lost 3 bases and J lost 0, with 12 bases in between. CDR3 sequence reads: CAWSFGGASYNEQFF. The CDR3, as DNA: TGTGCCTGGAGCTTTGGGGGGGCCTCCTACAATGAGCAGTTCTTC.

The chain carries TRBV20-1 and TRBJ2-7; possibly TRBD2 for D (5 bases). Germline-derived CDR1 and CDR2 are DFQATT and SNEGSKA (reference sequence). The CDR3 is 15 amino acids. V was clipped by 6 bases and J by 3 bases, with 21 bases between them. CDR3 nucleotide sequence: TGCAGTGCCCCAACCGACCCCGGTCGGGACTACGAGCAGTACTTC. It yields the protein CSAPTDPGRDYEQYF.

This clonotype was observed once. The CDR3 DNA reads as TGTGCCAGCAGTCATTCCGGGACAGGGCGGGCGGGCTATGGCTACACCTTC. Translated, it gives CASSHSGTGRAGYGYTF. The J gene is TRBJ1-2, the V gene TRBV27; 9 nucleotides match TRBD1. The V and J ends lost 5 bases and 4 bases, in that order; junction bases with no gene match: 14. The CDR3 has 17 amino acids. Germline V gene sequence: CDR1 MNHEY, CDR2 SMNVEV (reference sequence).

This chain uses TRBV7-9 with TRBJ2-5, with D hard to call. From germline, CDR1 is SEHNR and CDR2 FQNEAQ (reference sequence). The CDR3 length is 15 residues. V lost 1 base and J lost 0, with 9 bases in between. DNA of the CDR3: TGTGCCAGCAGCTTAGGTGTTGGGGACCAAGAGACCCAGTACTTC. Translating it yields CASSLGVGDQETQYF.

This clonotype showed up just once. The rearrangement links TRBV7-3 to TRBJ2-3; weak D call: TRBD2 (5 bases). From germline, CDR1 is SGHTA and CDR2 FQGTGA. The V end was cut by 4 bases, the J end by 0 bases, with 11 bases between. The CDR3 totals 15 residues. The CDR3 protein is CASSSSTGSTDTQYF. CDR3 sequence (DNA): TGTGCCAGCAGCTCTTCGACGGGAAGCACAGATACGCAGTATTTT.

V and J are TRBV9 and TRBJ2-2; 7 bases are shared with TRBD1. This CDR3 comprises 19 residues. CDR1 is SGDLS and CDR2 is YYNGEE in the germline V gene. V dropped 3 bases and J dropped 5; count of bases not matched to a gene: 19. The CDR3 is CASSAVRPTGPLFTGELFF. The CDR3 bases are TGTGCCAGCAGCGCGGTTAGACCGACAGGGCCTCTGTTTACCGGGGAGCTGTTTTTT. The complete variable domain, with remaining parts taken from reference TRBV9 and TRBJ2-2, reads DSGVTQTPKHLITATGQRVTLRCSPRSGDLSVYWYQQSLDQGLQFLIQYYNGEERAKGNILERFSAQQFPDLHSELNLSSLELGDSALYFCASSAVRPTGPLFTGELFFGEGSRLTVL.

The CDR3 DNA reads as TGTGCCAGCAGCCAAGTCGGGACAGGGGGCTATGGCTACACCTTC. Translation: CASSQVGTGGYGYTF. This chain joins TRBV14 and TRBJ1-2; 11 bases map to TRBD1. Germline V lookup: CDR1 SGHDN, CDR2 FVKESK. This CDR3 contains 15 residues. Losses at the gene ends were 1 base for V and 4 bases for J; bases not matched to a gene: 2.